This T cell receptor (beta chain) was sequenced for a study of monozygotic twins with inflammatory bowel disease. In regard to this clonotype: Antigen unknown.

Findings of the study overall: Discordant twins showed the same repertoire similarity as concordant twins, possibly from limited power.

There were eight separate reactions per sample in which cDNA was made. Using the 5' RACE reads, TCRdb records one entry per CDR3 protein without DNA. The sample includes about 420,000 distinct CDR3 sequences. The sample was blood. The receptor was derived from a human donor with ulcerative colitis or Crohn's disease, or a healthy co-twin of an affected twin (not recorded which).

This CDR3 reads CAISDRQGDQPQHF. The gene calls are TRBV10-3 and TRBJ1-5; TCRdb's assignment of TRBD1 cannot be checked, as there is no DNA. This CDR3 contains 14 residues. The germline V gene has CDR1 ENHRY and CDR2 SYGVKD.